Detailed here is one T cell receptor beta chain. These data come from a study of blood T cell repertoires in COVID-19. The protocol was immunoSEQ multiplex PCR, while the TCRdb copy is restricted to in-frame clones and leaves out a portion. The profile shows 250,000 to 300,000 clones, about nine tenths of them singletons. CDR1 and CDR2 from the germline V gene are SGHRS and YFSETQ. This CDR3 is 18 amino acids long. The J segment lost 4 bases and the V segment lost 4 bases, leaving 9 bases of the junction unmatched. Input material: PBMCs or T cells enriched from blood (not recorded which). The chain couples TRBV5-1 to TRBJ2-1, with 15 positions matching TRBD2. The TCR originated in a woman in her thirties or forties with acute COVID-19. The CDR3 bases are TGCGCCAGCAGCCCCATGGGACTAGCGGGGGGCGTATACAATGAGCAGTTCTTC. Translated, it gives CASSPMGLAGGVYNEQFF.